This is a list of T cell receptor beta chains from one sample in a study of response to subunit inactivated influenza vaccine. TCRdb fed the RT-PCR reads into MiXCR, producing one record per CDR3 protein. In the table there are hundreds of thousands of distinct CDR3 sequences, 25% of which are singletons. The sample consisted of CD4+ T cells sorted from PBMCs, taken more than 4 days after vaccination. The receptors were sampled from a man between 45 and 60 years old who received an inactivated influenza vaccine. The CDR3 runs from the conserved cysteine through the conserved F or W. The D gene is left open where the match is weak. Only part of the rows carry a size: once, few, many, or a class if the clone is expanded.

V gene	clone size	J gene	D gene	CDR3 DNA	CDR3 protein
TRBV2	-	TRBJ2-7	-	TGTGCCAGCAGTATAGACAGGTCCTCCTACGAGCAGTACTTC	CASSIDRSSYEQYF
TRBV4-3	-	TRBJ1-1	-	TGCGCCAGCAGCCAAGTAGCCCTGAACACTGAAGCTTTCTTT	CASSQVALNTEAFF
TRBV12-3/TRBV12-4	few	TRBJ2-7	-	TGTGCCAGCACGGTGGGGGGGGCCGCCTACGAGCAGTACTTC	CASTVGGAAYEQYF
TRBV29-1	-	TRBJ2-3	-	TGCAGCGTTGAAGGGGCTAGTAGCACAGATACGCAGTATTTT	CSVEGASSTDTQYF
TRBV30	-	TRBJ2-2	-	TGTGCCTGGTCCAGGGAGTACACCGGGGAGCTGTTTTTT	CAWSREYTGELFF
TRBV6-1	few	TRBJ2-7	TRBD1	TGTGCCAGCAGAAAAGGTCTCCGGGACAGGGAGTCCTACGAGCAGTACTTC	CASRKGLRDRESYEQYF
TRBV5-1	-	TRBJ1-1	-	TGCGCCAGCAGACAGGGCTATAGAAACACTGAAGCTTTCTTT	CASRQGYRNTEAFF
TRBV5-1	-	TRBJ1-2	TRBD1	TGCGCCAGCAGCTTGACTTTATTGACAGGGGGCTATGGCTACACCTTC	CASSLTLLTGGYGYTF
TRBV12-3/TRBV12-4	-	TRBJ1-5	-	TGTGCCAGCAGTTTAGGGGGGGGGCCAAATCAGCCCCAGCATTTT	CASSLGGGPNQPQHF
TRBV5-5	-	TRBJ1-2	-	TGTGCCAGCAGCTTATCTGTGGTAGGCTACACCTTC	CASSLSVVGYTF
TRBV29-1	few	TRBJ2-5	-	TGCAGCGCTGCGGGGGCGGGAGAGACCCAGTACTTC	CSAAGAGETQYF
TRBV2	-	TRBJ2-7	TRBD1	TGTGCCAGCAGGGGAACAGGGGGGTACTACGAGCAGTACTTC	CASRGTGGYYEQYF
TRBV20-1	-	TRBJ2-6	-	TGCAGTGCTAGAGTAAGCTCTGGGGCCAACGTCCTGACTTTC	CSARVSSGANVLTF
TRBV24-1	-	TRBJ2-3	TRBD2	TGTGCCACCAGTGACCCGGTAGCGGGAACAGATACGCAGTATTTT	CATSDPVAGTDTQYF
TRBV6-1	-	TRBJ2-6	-	TGTGCCAGCAGTCCAACAACCGGGGCCAACGTCCTGACTTTC	CASSPTTGANVLTF
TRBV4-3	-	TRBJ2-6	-	TGCGCCAGCAGCCAAGACATTGGTGGGGCCAACGTCCTGACTTTC	CASSQDIGGANVLTF
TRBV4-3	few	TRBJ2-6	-	TGCGCCAGCAGCCAAGACCAGGGTACGTTCGGGGCCAACGTCCTGACTTTC	CASSQDQGTFGANVLTF
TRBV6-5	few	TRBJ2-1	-	TGTGCCAGCAGTTACCCTTCCACAGGAACCCCCTACAATGAGCAGTTCTTC	CASSYPSTGTPYNEQFF
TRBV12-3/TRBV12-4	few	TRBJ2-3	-	TGTGCCAGCAGTTTAGATTTAAATACGCAGTATTTT	CASSLDLNTQYF
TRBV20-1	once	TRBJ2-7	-	TGCAGTGCTAGAGATAGGGGTAGAGTCAACGAGCAGTACTTC	CSARDRGRVNEQYF
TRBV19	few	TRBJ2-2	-	TGTGCCAGTAGTATATCCCGGGACGTGAACACCGGGGAGCTGTTTTTT	CASSISRDVNTGELFF
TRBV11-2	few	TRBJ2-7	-	TGTGCCAGCAGCTTAGTTTTCAACTACGAGCAGTACTTC	CASSLVFNYEQYF
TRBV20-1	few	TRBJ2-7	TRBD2	TGCAGTGCTCCCCGGACTAGCGACGAGCAGTACTTC	CSAPRTSDEQYF
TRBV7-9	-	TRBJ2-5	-	TGTGCCAGCAGCTTAGAGCTTACACAGCAAGAGACCCAGTACTTC	CASSLELTQQETQYF
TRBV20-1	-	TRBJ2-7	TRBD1	TGCAGTGCATACAGGGGCTACGAGCAGTACTTC	CSAYRGYEQYF
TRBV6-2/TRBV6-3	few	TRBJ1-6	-	TGTGCCAGCAGTCCGGGACGCCGGATGGGTAATTCACCCCTCCACTTT	CASSPGRRMGNSPLHF
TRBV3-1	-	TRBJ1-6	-	TGTGCCAGCAGCCACGGGAGGGGGTATAATTCACCCCTCCACTTT	CASSHGRGYNSPLHF
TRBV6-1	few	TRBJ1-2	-	TGTGCCAGCAGTAGGTCTGGACCGAACTATGGCTACACCTTC	CASSRSGPNYGYTF
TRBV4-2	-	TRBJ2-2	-	TGTGCCAGCAGCCCCGACACCTTGACAGAACACCTTGGGGAGCTGTTTTTT	CASSPDTLTEHLGELFF
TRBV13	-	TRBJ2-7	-	TGTGCCAGCAGCCCTCTGGGACGGGCCCGGGACGAGCAGTACTTC	CASSPLGRARDEQYF
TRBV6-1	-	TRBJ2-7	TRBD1	TGTGCCAGCAGCGTGATCCCGGGACAGGAGGGGGAGCAGTACTTC	CASSVIPGQEGEQYF
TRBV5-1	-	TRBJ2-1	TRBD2	TGCGCCAGCAGCTCACTGGGGGTCTCCGGGGGGGCCTATGAGCAGTTCTTC	CASSSLGVSGGAYEQFF
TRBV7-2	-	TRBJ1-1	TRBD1	TGTGCCAGCAGCCGAACAGGGGACAGGAGGACTGAAGCTTTCTTT	CASSRTGDRRTEAFF
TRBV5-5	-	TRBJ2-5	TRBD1	TGTGCCAGCAGCCGGGGGGGACAGGGGAAACAGGAGACCCAGTACTTC	CASSRGGQGKQETQYF
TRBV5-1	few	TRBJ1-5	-	TGCGCCAGCAGCTTGGACAGGCACCCAGGGGAATCCAATCAGCCCCAGCATTTT	CASSLDRHPGESNQPQHF
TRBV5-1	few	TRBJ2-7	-	TGCGCCAGCAGCTTGGGCTTTAGTTTCTCCTACGAGCAGTACTTC	CASSLGFSFSYEQYF
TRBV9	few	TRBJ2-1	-	TGTGCCAGCAGCGTAGGAGGGAACGACAATGAGCAGTTCTTC	CASSVGGNDNEQFF
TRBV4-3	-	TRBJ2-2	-	TGCGCCAGCAGCCAAGAAACCCGGGGGCCGAACACCGGGGAGCTGTTTTTT	CASSQETRGPNTGELFF
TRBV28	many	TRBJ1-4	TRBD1	TGTGCCAGCAGTACTGGGACAGTTAATGAAAAACTGTTTTTT	CASSTGTVNEKLFF
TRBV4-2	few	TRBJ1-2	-	TGTGCCAGCAGCCAGCAGACCTATGGCTACACCTTC	CASSQQTYGYTF
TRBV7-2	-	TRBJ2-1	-	TGTGCCAGCAGCGTCCCTCCCTTGGGCAATGAGCAGTTCTTC	CASSVPPLGNEQFF
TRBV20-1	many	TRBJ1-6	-	TGCAGTGCTGAGGGTGCCGGGGGTTGGATCTCCTATAATTCACCCCTCCACTTT	CSAEGAGGWISYNSPLHF